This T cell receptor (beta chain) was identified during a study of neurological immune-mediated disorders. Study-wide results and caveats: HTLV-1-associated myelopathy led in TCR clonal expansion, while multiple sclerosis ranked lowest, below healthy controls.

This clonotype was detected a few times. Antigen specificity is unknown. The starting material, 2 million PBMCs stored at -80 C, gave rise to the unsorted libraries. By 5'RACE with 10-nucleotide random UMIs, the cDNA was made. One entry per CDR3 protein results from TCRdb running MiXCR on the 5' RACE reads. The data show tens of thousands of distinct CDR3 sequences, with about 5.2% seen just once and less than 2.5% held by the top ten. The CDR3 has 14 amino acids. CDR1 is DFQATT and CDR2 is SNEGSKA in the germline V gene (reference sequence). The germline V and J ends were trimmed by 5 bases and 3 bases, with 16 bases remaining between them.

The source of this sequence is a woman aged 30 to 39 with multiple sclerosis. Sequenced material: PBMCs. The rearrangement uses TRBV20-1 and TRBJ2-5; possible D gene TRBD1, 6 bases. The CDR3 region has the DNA TGCAGTGCTCCTTCAAATGAGGGGGAAGAGACCCAGTACTTC. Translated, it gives CSAPSNEGEETQYF.